This T cell receptor beta chain was identified in a study of graft-versus-host responses after intestinal transplantation. Looking at the study overall: Each patient got anti-thymocyte globulin induction, then tacrolimus and steroids for around three years.

The CDR3 consists of 15 residues. Per germline, CDR1 SGHVS and CDR2 FQNEAQ. V was pared by 4 bases and J by 6 bases, with 18 bases between. Sequencing was performed with immunoSEQ multiplex PCR; in TCRdb, only in-frame clones are kept and a portion is missing. The profile shows around 100,000 clones, 80% to 95% of them singletons. In regard to this clone: Its antigen is currently unknown.

The sequence was collected from a human donor who received an intestinal transplant. The source was unstimulated CD8+ T cells sorted from spleen or lymph node cells, collected before intestinal transplant. The chain joins TRBV7-8 to TRBJ1-1, with D tentatively TRBD1 (5 bases). This chain's CDR3 is CASSYYGGKGAEAFF. The CDR3 nucleotides read TGTGCCAGCAGCTATTATGGGGGGAAAGGCGCTGAAGCTTTCTTT.